This T cell receptor (beta chain) was sequenced during a study of blood T cell repertoires in COVID-19. Sequencing was performed with immunoSEQ multiplex PCR; in TCRdb, only in-frame clones are kept and a portion is missing. There are more than 150,000 clones in the sample; roughly 84% occur only once, and approximately 8% lies in the top ten. The CDR3 runs to 16 residues. V usage is TRBV7-5 and J usage is TRBJ1-4; TRBD1 is the table's D call and was not checked against the DNA. TRBV7-5 is a listed pseudogene. The sequence was collected from a woman in her forties or fifties who had recovered from COVID-19. The sequencing sample was made of PBMCs or T cells enriched from blood (not recorded which). CDR3 in DNA: TGTGCCAGAAGCCTAGACAGGGGCGCGCGCTATCCCAATCCGTTTTTT. Translation: CARSLDRGARYPNPFF.